This T cell receptor (beta chain) was captured in a study of shared T cell receptors in the human thymus. The CDR3 spans 15 residues. CDR1 is LNHDA, CDR2 SQIVND, per germline (reference sequence). V was trimmed by 5 bases and J by 4 bases, leaving 16 bases between them. The protocol was immunoSEQ multiplex PCR, while the TCRdb copy is restricted to in-frame clones and leaves out a portion. The table records approximately 580,000 clones, roughly 74% of them present only once. The data also belong to a second study, concerning human thymus T cells. That source reports: Thymus pieces cut out during corrective heart surgery were the tissue that was used. Related research described thymic repertoires that were highly overlapping among unrelated individuals.

The chain joins TRBV19 to TRBJ2-3; D may be TRBD1 (6 bases). Material for sequencing was thymocytes. The origin of this receptor is a boy in the first two years of life with a congenital heart defect. The CDR3 spells CASSPHPGQPDTQYF. In nucleotides, the CDR3 is TGTGCCAGTAGTCCCCATCCCGGACAGCCAGATACGCAGTATTTT.